This TCR beta chain appears in the sequencing data of a study of PD-L1 blockade in urothelial cancer. Time point of the sample: peripheral blood 6 weeks after treatment start. Germline trimming cut 5 bases from V and 8 bases from J; bases unmatched to any gene: 1. The germline V gene encodes CDR1 LNHDA and CDR2 SQIVND (reference sequence). The CDR3 runs 14 residues. About this clone: Antigen: not known.

Each PCR had synthetic TCR analog templates added to it as a spike-in. The table came from immunoSEQ multiplex PCR; TCRdb's copy has only in-frame clones and leaves some out. The profile covers tens of thousands of clones, with roughly 80% appearing a single time and roughly 8.8% taken by the ten largest. Regarding the study as a whole: Below-median pretreatment blood TCR clonality was associated with improved progression-free and overall survival.

The input for sequencing was PBMCs, taken around atezolizumab (anti-PD-L1) treatment. The source of this sequence is a man in his 70s with urothelial cancer. This rearrangement joins TRBV19 to TRBJ2-1; 15 positions agree with TRBD2. CDR3 nucleotide sequence: TGTGCCAGTAGTTGGACTAGCGGGAGGGATGAGCAGTTCTTC. Translating it yields CASSWTSGRDEQFF.